This entry concerns a single T cell receptor (beta chain). Its antigen is as yet unknown. This sample is drawn from a study of shared clonotypes between healthy human individuals. CDR3 size: 17 residues. Trimming removed 0 bases from V and 0 bases from J; junction bases left unmatched: 4. Germline V CDR1 and CDR2: SGDLS, YYNGEE. Study-wide points: Generation of non-shared clonotypes was less probable than generation of clonotypes shared by all four donors.

The repertoire was sequenced with immunoSEQ multiplex PCR; TCRdb's copy has only in-frame clones and lacks some. The data show over 2 million clones, about nine tenths seen once. This receptor was identified in a man aged 18 to 30 in good health. Some clones in this sample may be carry-over from other donors' samples. Sequenced material: naive CD4+ T cells from PBMCs. The subset was: CD45RA+ positively selected. J is TRBJ2-1 and V is TRBV9, with 9 bases aligning to TRBD2. CDR3 residues: CASSVVASGTSYNEQFF. The CDR3 DNA reads as TGTGCCAGCAGCGTAGTGGCTAGCGGGACCTCCTACAATGAGCAGTTCTTC.